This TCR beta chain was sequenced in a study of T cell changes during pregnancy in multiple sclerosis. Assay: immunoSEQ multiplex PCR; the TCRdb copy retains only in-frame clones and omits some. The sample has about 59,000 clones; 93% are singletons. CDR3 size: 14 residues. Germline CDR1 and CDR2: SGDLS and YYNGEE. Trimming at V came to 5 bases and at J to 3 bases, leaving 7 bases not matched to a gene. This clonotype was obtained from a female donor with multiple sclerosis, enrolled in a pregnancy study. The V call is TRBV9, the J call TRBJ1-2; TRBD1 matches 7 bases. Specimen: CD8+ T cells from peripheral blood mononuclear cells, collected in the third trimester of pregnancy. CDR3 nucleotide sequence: TGTGCCAGCAGTGGAACAGGGGTATACTATGGCTACACCTTC. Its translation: CASSGTGVYYGYTF.